Listed here are 27 T cell receptor beta chains from one sample, sequenced in a study of cytomegalovirus exposure and HLA in healthy donors. It was with 60 Vbeta and 13 Jbeta primers that the PCR ran. Libraries were prepared by immunoSEQ multiplex PCR; TCRdb keeps only in-frame clonotypes and omits some of them. The sample carries about 120,000 clones, 9% to 10% recorded once. Sequencing was done on a sample of PBMCs. These receptor sequences come from a man under 40 in good health and CMV-seronegative.

This chain links TRBV15 with TRBJ1-2; TRBD1 aligns across 7 bases. CDR1 and CDR2 from the germline V gene are LNHNV and YYDKDF (reference sequence). CDR3 length equals 16 residues. The junction had 8 bases not matched to a gene; V was cut back by 0 bases and J by 4 bases. The CDR3 nucleotides read TGTGCCACCAGCAGAGATCTTGCAGGGGGGACCTATGGCTACACCTTC. Its translation is CATSRDLAGGTYGYTF. Combining the CDR3 with reference TRBV15 and TRBJ1-2 gives the whole variable domain DAMVIQNPRYQVTQFGKPVTLSCSQTLNHNVMYWYQQKSSQAPKLLFHYYDKDFNNEADTPDNFQSRRPNTSFCFLDIRSPGLGDTAMYLCATSRDLAGGTYGYTFGSGTRLTVV.

This chain's CDR3 is CASSSAGGIDEQFF. The CDR3, as DNA: TGTGCCAGCAGCTCCGCGGGGGGTATCGATGAGCAGTTCTTC. The chain carries TRBV7-2 and TRBJ2-1, with 8 bases aligning to TRBD2. CDR3 length: 14 amino acids. Unmatched junction bases numbered 7, after V lost 4 bases and J lost 8 bases. CDR1 is SGHTA and CDR2 is FQGNSA in the germline V gene.

This clone was found a few times. The chain uses TRBV15 and TRBJ2-2, with D possibly TRBD1 on 6 matching bases. CDR3 length equals 16 residues. Germline V CDR1 and CDR2: LNHNV, YYDKDF (reference sequence). V was pared by 1 base and J by 0 bases, with 9 bases between. CDR3 region: CATSRGQEPNTGELFF. CDR3 bases: TGTGCCACCAGCAGAGGACAGGAGCCGAACACCGGGGAGCTGTTTTTT.

This clone was seen more than once but under ten times. V is TRBV18 and J is TRBJ1-5; possibly TRBD1 for D (6 bases). CDR3 length equals 14 residues. Trimming removed 3 bases at V and 2 bases at J, with 8 bases between. Germline-derived CDR1 and CDR2 are KGHSH and LQKENI. In nucleotides, the CDR3 is TGTGCCAGCTCACCGGACAGCGGCAATCAGCCCCAGCATTTT. Its protein product is CASSPDSGNQPQHF.

This clone has more than one count but fewer than ten. The genes are TRBV9 and TRBJ2-2; 11 bases map to TRBD2. V dropped 3 bases and J dropped 3; count of bases not matched to a gene: 4. CDR1 is SGDLS and CDR2 is YYNGEE in the germline V gene. This CDR3 has 16 amino acids. CDR3 protein: CASSEGTSGHTGELFF. The CDR3 nucleotides read TGTGCCAGCAGCGAGGGGACTAGCGGCCACACCGGGGAGCTGTTTTTT.

This clone was picked up a small number of times. One end of the junction varies from germline; a read error may be responsible. The CDR3 loop is CASSLEGTNTGELFF. The CDR3 nucleotides are TGTGCTAGCAGCTTGGAGGGAACGAACACCGGGGAGCTGTTTTTT. The chain joins TRBV7-7 to TRBJ2-2; tentatively, D is TRBD2 (6 bases). CDR1 is SSHAT, CDR2 FNYEAQ, per germline (reference sequence). The CDR3 is made up of 15 amino acids.

This chain joins TRBV27 and TRBJ2-5; 7 nucleotides match TRBD1. Germline CDR1 reads MNHEY; CDR2 reads SMNVEV (reference sequence). V lost 6 bases and J lost 1; bases outside the gene matches: 11. This CDR3 spans 16 amino acids. The CDR3 DNA follows: TGTGCCAGCAGACTCCTGTACCGGACAGGCCAAGAGACCCAGTACTTC. As protein: CASRLLYRTGQETQYF.

This clone has a handful of counts. The chain uses TRBV6-5 and TRBJ2-7, with D tentatively TRBD2 (6 bases). Germline CDR1 reads MNHEY; CDR2 reads SVGAGI. V shed 2 bases and J shed 5 bases, with 16 bases lying between them. The CDR3 totals 15 residues. CDR3 sequence (DNA): TGTGCCAGCAGTTACGGGACTCTCGCCCCGGACGAGCAGTACTTC. Amino acids: CASSYGTLAPDEQYF.

The chain combines TRBV4-1 with TRBJ2-7, with 10 bases matching TRBD2. Germline V CDR1 and CDR2: MGHRA, YSYEKL. The CDR3 has 19 residues. The J segment lost 0 bases and the V segment lost 0 bases, leaving 11 bases of the junction unmatched. CDR3 DNA: TGCGCCAGCAGCCAAGATCCCGCTAGCGGGGGCCGACTCTCCTACGAGCAGTACTTC. It encodes CASSQDPASGGRLSYEQYF.

The chain joins TRBV7-6 to TRBJ1-1; 7 nucleotides match TRBD1. This CDR3 is built from 14 residues. V shed 5 bases and J 0 bases; nucleotides not matched to a gene: 3. Germline V CDR1 and CDR2: SGHVS, FNYEAQ. CDR3 in DNA: TGTGCCAGCAGCCTACAGGGGCTGAACACTGAAGCTTTCTTT. It is translated as CASSLQGLNTEAFF.

This clone was detected only a few times. V is TRBV21-1 and J is TRBJ2-7; the DNA was not compared with TRBD1, the D call given in the table. TRBV21-1 is a pseudogene. This CDR3 comprises 15 residues. CDR3 sequence reads: CASSKSARRPYEQYF. The CDR3 nucleotides read TGTGCCAGCAGCAAATCGGCCAGGCGCCCCTACGAGCAGTACTTC.

The chain combines TRBV25-1 with TRBJ2-6, with D possibly TRBD1 on 6 matching bases. This CDR3 is built from 17 residues. Trimming left V 1 base short and J 4 bases short, with 14 bases between. Germline CDR1 MGHDK, CDR2 SYGVNS. This CDR3 is CASSESTGSNGANVLTF. In DNA form, the CDR3 reads TGTGCCAGCAGTGAATCTACAGGGTCTAACGGGGCCAACGTCCTGACTTTC.

This clone occurred a few times. The rearrangement joins TRBV12-5 to TRBJ2-2; weak D call: TRBD1 (6 bases). Germline CDR1 LGHNT, CDR2 FRNRAP. The V and J ends lost 8 bases and 5 bases respectively, with 9 bases between them. The CDR3 length is 12 residues. The CDR3 DNA sequence: TGTGCTAGTTCTACAGGGACCGGGGAGCTGTTTTTT. Amino acids: CASSTGTGELFF.

This chain links TRBV4-1 with TRBJ2-3, with 7 nucleotides matching TRBD2. This CDR3 is 15 amino acids long. Germline CDR1 MGHRA, CDR2 YSYEKL. V gave up 2 bases and J gave up 0 bases; unmatched junction bases: 2. Here the CDR3 DNA reads TGCGCCAGCAGCCAACCTAGCGGTAGCACAGATACGCAGTATTTT. This translates into CASSQPSGSTDTQYF.

This clone was seen only a few times. The rearrangement uses TRBV29-1 and TRBJ2-3, with TRBD2 matching 8 bases. V was clipped by 2 bases and J by 4 bases; unmatched bases: 5. The germline V gene encodes CDR1 SQVTM and CDR2 ANQGSEA. This CDR3 has 14 amino acids. This CDR3 reads CSVEKRRGADTQYF. CDR3 bases: TGCAGCGTTGAAAAGAGGCGGGGGGCAGATACGCAGTATTTT.

This clone has a handful of counts. Here the CDR3 reads CASFGTGVNYGYTF. In nucleotides, the CDR3 is TGTGCCAGCTTCGGGACAGGAGTTAACTATGGCTACACCTTC. J is TRBJ1-2 and V is TRBV18; 8 bases agree with TRBD1. Losses at the gene ends were 7 bases for V and 1 base for J; bases not matched to a gene: 5. CDR1 is KGHSH and CDR2 is LQKENI in the germline V gene. The CDR3 is 14 amino acids.

The V and J genes are TRBV10-1 and TRBJ2-7; D perhaps matches TRBD2 (5 bases). Trimming removed 2 bases at V and 5 bases at J, with 16 bases between. Germline V lookup: CDR1 WNHNN, CDR2 SYGVQD (reference sequence). There are 15 residues in the CDR3. The CDR3 loop reads CASSEDGLGSDEQYF. The CDR3 DNA sequence: TGCGCCAGCAGTGAGGATGGGCTTGGGAGTGACGAGCAGTACTTC.

The V call is TRBV5-1, the J call TRBJ2-6, with D perhaps matching TRBD1 (6 bases). The germline CDR1 and CDR2 sequences are SGHRS and YFSETQ. V lost 6 bases and J lost 2, with 12 bases in between. This CDR3 comprises 15 residues. The CDR3, as DNA: TGCGCCAGCATGGTACAGGGCGCTGGGGCCAACGTCCTGACTTTC. Translating gives CASMVQGAGANVLTF.

This clone was found a few times. The chain has TRBV6-4 and TRBJ1-2, with TRBD1 matching over 7 bases. The germline V gene encodes CDR1 MRHNA and CDR2 SNTAGT. The junction had 4 bases not matched to a gene; V was cut back by 6 bases and J by 0 bases. This CDR3 spans 14 amino acids. In nucleotides, the CDR3 is TGTGCCAGCAGATTAGGGACAGCTAACTATGGCTACACCTTC. Its translation is CASRLGTANYGYTF.

Remarks on this clone: At one end, the junction sequence differs from germline, possibly due to a read error. V gene TRBV7-7 combines with J gene TRBJ2-1; D uncertain. The germline CDR1 and CDR2 sequences are SSHAT and FNYEAQ (reference sequence). CDR3 length: 13 residues. In DNA form, the CDR3 reads TGTGCTAGCAGCTCCAATCCCGGGAATGAGCAGTTCTTC. Translating gives CASSSNPGNEQFF.

Only a few counts were recorded for this clone. The chain couples TRBV29-1 to TRBJ2-7; TRBD2 aligns across 9 bases. There are 15 residues in the CDR3. The germline V gene encodes CDR1 SQVTM and CDR2 ANQGSEA. Unmatched junction bases numbered 8, after V lost 1 base and J lost 4 bases. CDR3 nucleotides: TGCAGCGTTGAAGGTGCTAGCGGGATGGGGTACGAGCAGTACTTC. Translating it yields CSVEGASGMGYEQYF.

The chain employs TRBV13 and TRBJ2-3, with TRBD2 matching 12 bases. The CDR3 sequence is 15 residues long. Trimming cost V 4 bases and J 4 bases; bases outside gene matches: 3. Germline V gene sequence: CDR1 PRHDT, CDR2 FYEKMQ (reference sequence). Written as DNA, the CDR3 is TGTGCCAGCAGCTATCTAGCGGGGGGGCCAGATACGCAGTATTTT. Its translation is CASSYLAGGPDTQYF.

The chain recombines TRBV6-5 with TRBJ2-7; 11 positions match TRBD1. The germline V gene has CDR1 MNHEY and CDR2 SVGAGI. This CDR3 is built from 16 residues. V trimming: 2 bases; J trimming: 6 bases; junction bases outside the gene matches: 9. CDR3 protein: CASSYDFGQGAVEQYF. CDR3 DNA sequence: TGTGCCAGCAGTTACGATTTCGGACAGGGGGCGGTCGAGCAGTACTTC.

This clone appeared a few times. The junction does not match germline at one end; this may be a read error. The chain recombines TRBV5-1 with TRBJ2-5; D unclear. Germline V gene lookup returns CDR1 SGHRS and CDR2 YFSETQ. The CDR3 length is 15 residues. The CDR3 region is CASSLTSRGGEAQYF. CDR3 DNA sequence: TGCGCCAGCAGCTTGACGTCCAGAGGTGGAGAGGCCCAGTACTTC.

The chain is built from TRBV2 and TRBJ2-7; the D gene is possibly TRBD2 (6 bases). From germline, CDR1 is SNHLY and CDR2 FYNNEI. V lost 6 bases to trimming and J lost 2 bases, with 14 bases between them. This CDR3 is 14 amino acids long. Here the CDR3 DNA reads TGTGCCAGCAGCGTAAGACTAGTTACCTACGAGCAGTACTTC. As protein: CASSVRLVTYEQYF.

The chain couples TRBV19 to TRBJ1-5, with a weak D call TRBD1 (5 bases). The CDR3 sequence is 17 residues long. V was pared by 4 bases and J by 7 bases, with 23 bases between. Germline V gene data show CDR1 as LNHDA and CDR2 as SQIVND (reference sequence). DNA of the CDR3: TGTGCCAGTAGTAACCGGGAGGGGAAAATCAGGGACCAGCCCCAGCATTTT. Translation gives CASSNREGKIRDQPQHF.

This clone was seen a few times. The genes are TRBV28 and TRBJ2-5; D remains unclear. This CDR3 has 12 residues. The germline CDR1 and CDR2 sequences are MDHEN and SYDVKM. V was trimmed by 6 bases and J by 1 base, leaving 6 bases between them. The CDR3 spells CASRSTQETQYF. The CDR3 region has the DNA TGTGCCAGCAGGTCTACCCAAGAGACCCAGTACTTC. The full variable domain, with the rest looked up from reference TRBV28 and TRBJ2-5, is DVKVTQSSRYLVKRTGEKVFLECVQDMDHENMFWYRQDPGLGLRLIYFSYDVKMKEKGDIPEGYSVSREKKERFSLILESASTNQTSMYLCASRSTQETQYFGPGTRLLVL.